Listed below are T cell receptor beta chains from one sample, sequenced in a study of molecular identifiers for immune sequencing clone quantification. In TCRdb, the PCR reads were re-called with MiXCR into one record per CDR3 protein. The sample shows some 590,000 distinct CDR3 sequences, about 25% of them seen only once. The sample consisted of naive CD8+ T cells from blood, with Jurkat cell RNA spiked in. The receptors derive from a human donor in good health. Some libraries in this study had Jurkat cell RNA spiked in. CDR3s include the opening cysteine and the closing phenylalanine or tryptophan. The D gene is left open where the match is weak. Rows may omit the clone size; those that give it use once, few, many or a size class.

cdr3_nt cdr3_aa j_call d_call clone_size cdr3_length v_call
TGTGCCAGCAGCGTAGAGGCCGAAGGACAGTTCCAAGAGACCCAGTACTTC CASSVEAEGQFQETQYF TRBJ2-5 - many 17 TRBV9
TGTGCCAGCAGCGAACTAGCTCTTGGCACAGATACGCAGTATTTT CASSELALGTDTQYF TRBJ2-3 - - 15 TRBV7-6
TGTGCCAGCAGCCCTGACAGGGGCAGGGATGAGCAGTTCTTC CASSPDRGRDEQFF TRBJ2-1 TRBD1 few 14 TRBV6-5
TGTGCCGGCAGTGAAGCCGCGCAGGGGTCTTTCGAGCAGTACTTC CAGSEAAQGSFEQYF TRBJ2-7 - - 15 TRBV6-1
TGTGCCAGCAGTTCATCCGGGACAGGAGACAATGAGCAGTTCTTC CASSSSGTGDNEQFF TRBJ2-1 TRBD1 few 15 TRBV12-3/TRBV12-4
TGTGCCAGCAGCACCGACAGGGAATACACTGAAGCTTTCTTT CASSTDREYTEAFF TRBJ1-1 TRBD1 many 14 TRBV7-6
TGTGCCAGCAGCTTCCCCGGCCAGGGAGCCATGAACACTGAAGCTTTCTTT CASSFPGQGAMNTEAFF TRBJ1-1 - many 17 TRBV5-5
TGTGCCAGCAGCTCAACAGGGTTTGGCTACACCTTC CASSSTGFGYTF TRBJ1-2 - many 12 TRBV12-3/TRBV12-4
TGCAGTGCAAAGGACGAACCCTACGAGCAGTACTTC CSAKDEPYEQYF TRBJ2-7 - few 12 TRBV20-1
TGTGCCAGCAGCCCCTATGATGGAGCTTACAATGAGCAGTTCTTC CASSPYDGAYNEQFF TRBJ2-1 - - 15 TRBV6-5
TGTGCCAGCAGCCAAGAAACGGGACTAGCGGGAGTGAACACCGGGGAGCTGTTTTTT CASSQETGLAGVNTGELFF TRBJ2-2 TRBD2 few 19 TRBV4-2
TGTGCCTGGAGTGTACTCCCGGCAGATACGCAGTATTTT CAWSVLPADTQYF TRBJ2-3 - many 13 TRBV30
TGTGCCAGCAGCCAAACTAGGGGTTTGACAACTAATGAAAAACTGTTTTTT CASSQTRGLTTNEKLFF TRBJ1-4 - - 17 TRBV7-6
TGCGCCAGCAGCCAAGACCGTGGGGAAGATACGCAGTATTTT CASSQDRGEDTQYF TRBJ2-3 - many 14 TRBV4-3
TGTGCCAGCAGCTTATACCAGGACGAGCAGTACTTC CASSLYQDEQYF TRBJ2-7 - few 12 TRBV7-9
TGTGCCAGCAGCTTAGAACTAGCGGGGAGTTCCGGGGAGCTGTTTTTT CASSLELAGSSGELFF TRBJ2-2 TRBD2 few 16 TRBV13
TGTGCCAGCAGCGGAGTGGGAAGGACTAATGAAAAACTGTTTTTT CASSGVGRTNEKLFF TRBJ1-4 - - 15 TRBV12-3/TRBV12-4